The sequence of this TCR beta chain was determined in a study of neurological immune-mediated disorders. The unsorted libraries were made from 2 million PBMCs kept at -80 C. A 10-nucleotide random UMI tagged transcripts in template-switch 5'RACE cDNA synthesis. Every sequencing run produced over 180 million TCR-beta sequences that came from 15-18 subjects. Each CDR3 protein is one row after TCRdb ran MiXCR on the 5' RACE reads. In the table there are 80,000 or so distinct CDR3 sequences, roughly 9.9% of which are singletons. This clonotype was seen ten or more times. Trimming cost V 6 bases and J 2 bases; bases outside gene matches: 7. The CDR3 runs to 15 residues.

Source material: PBMCs. The TCR sequence derives from a man aged 50 or older in good health. The chain has TRBV12-3 or TRBV12-4 and TRBJ1-2; 9 bases agree with TRBD1. In DNA, the CDR3 is TGTGCCAGCAGGCCCGGACAGGGGAGAAACTATGGCTACACCTTC. It yields the protein CASRPGQGRNYGYTF.